This entry lists 9 T cell receptor beta chains sequenced from one sample in a study of Ad26.COV2.S vaccination and SARS-CoV-2 variants. Noted treatment: roughly 19 received Ad26.COV2.S at low or high dose, single or two shots; about 5 received placebo; per-sample allocation not given. Collection of samples fell on day 63 after the first vaccine or placebo injection. TCRdb keeps only in-frame clones here, not all; method: immunoSEQ multiplex PCR. The table records around 400,000 clones, roughly 90% of them present only once. The material sequenced was peripheral blood, taken in a trial of Ad26.COV2.S vaccine versus placebo. These receptors all come from a person aged 18-65 years who received the Ad26.COV2.S COVID-19 vaccine or a placebo.

The chain couples TRBV10-2 to TRBJ2-7, with D hard to call. This CDR3 comprises 9 residues. From germline, CDR1 is WSHSY and CDR2 SAAADI. Trimming stripped 11 bases from V and 6 bases from J, with 8 bases between. Written as DNA, the CDR3 is TGCGCCCCCCCAGTCGAGCAGTACTTC. Protein product: CAPPVEQYF.

This clone appeared a single time. The chain combines TRBV7-9 with TRBJ1-5; a weak D match, TRBD1 (6 bases). Germline CDR1 SEHNR, CDR2 FQNEAQ (reference sequence). CDR3 length: 15 residues. Trimming removed 5 bases from V and 0 bases from J, with 11 bases in between. The CDR3 protein is CASSLGGDSNQPQHF. In DNA form, the CDR3 reads TGTGCCAGCAGCCTAGGGGGGGATAGCAATCAGCCCCAGCATTTT.

The chain combines TRBV29-1 with TRBJ1-5; D call uncertain. Trimming removed 4 bases from V and 5 bases from J, with 12 bases in between. The CDR3 covers 13 residues. Germline CDR1 SQVTM, CDR2 ANQGSEA. CDR3 nucleotide sequence: TGCAGCGTTGCTAGCCAGCTCGATCAGCCCCAGCATTTT. Translated, it gives CSVASQLDQPQHF.

This clone was picked up one time. The rearrangement joins TRBV7-2 to TRBJ1-5; D remains unclear. This CDR3 comprises 14 residues. V was cut by 5 bases and J by 4 bases, with 12 bases left in between. The V gene's germline CDR1 is SGHTA and CDR2 FQGNSA. The CDR3 nucleotides read TGTGCCAGCAGCCCTAGGGTTGGGAATCAGCCCCAGCATTTT. This translates into CASSPRVGNQPQHF.

As concerns this clone: Relative to the germline gene, one junction end is altered; a read error may explain this. The gene calls are TRBV30 and TRBJ1-1; D is unresolved. Germline CDR1 and CDR2: GTSNPN and SVGIG (reference sequence). The CDR3 has 12 residues. CDR3 DNA sequence: TGTGCCTGGAGTCGTATCGGCGAGGTACATAGCTTT. Its protein is CAWSRIGEVHSF.

V gene TRBV4-1 combines with J gene TRBJ1-4; tentatively, D is TRBD1 (5 bases). The germline V and J ends were trimmed by 4 bases and 3 bases, with 15 bases remaining between them. Germline assignment: CDR1 MGHRA and CDR2 YSYEKL. This CDR3 region has 16 residues. The CDR3 DNA follows: TGCGCCAGCAGCCTAGAACCGGGACCGGCTAATGAAAAACTGTTTTTT. Translating it yields CASSLEPGPANEKLFF.

The J gene is TRBJ1-1, the V gene TRBV5-5; no clear D gene. The germline gives CDR1 SGHKS, CDR2 YYEKEE (reference sequence). CDR3 length: 15 amino acids. V lost 1 base, J lost 1 base, and 11 bases lay in between. The CDR3 DNA follows: TGTGCCAGCAGCTTGACGGCAGTTAAGAACACTGAAGCTTTCTTT. Protein product: CASSLTAVKNTEAFF. Filled out from reference TRBV5-5 and TRBJ1-1, the complete variable domain reads DAGVTQSPTHLIKTRGQQVTLRCSPISGHKSVSWYQQVLGQGPQFIFQYYEKEERGRGNFPDRFSARQFPNYSSELNVNALLLGDSALYLCASSLTAVKNTEAFFGQGTRLTVV.

J is TRBJ2-7 and V is TRBV4-1; 9 nucleotides line up with TRBD2. The V and J ends lost 0 bases and 3 bases, in that order; junction bases with no gene match: 3. This CDR3 comprises 15 residues. Germline V gene lookup returns CDR1 MGHRA and CDR2 YSYEKL. CDR3 sequence reads: CASSQEGLAYYEQYF. The CDR3 DNA is TGCGCCAGCAGCCAAGAGGGACTAGCCTACTACGAGCAGTACTTC.

This rearrangement joins TRBV27 to TRBJ1-4; the D gene is possibly TRBD1 (6 bases). This CDR3 region has 15 residues. The V gene's germline CDR1 is MNHEY and CDR2 SMNVEV (reference sequence). The V end was cut by 6 bases, the J end by 8 bases, with 19 bases between. CDR3 in DNA: TGTGCCAGCAGCTTTGGGGACACGGTAAGGGAAAAACTGTTTTTT. This encodes CASSFGDTVREKLFF.